The 11 T cell receptor beta chains below all came from one sample that was sequenced in a study of spatial heterogeneity in lung cancer. TCRdb itself ran the 5' RACE reads through MiXCR, one entry per CDR3 protein. The sample lists around 40,000 distinct CDR3 sequences, approximately 5.6% seen once, with about a quarter in the top ten. The time point denotes: sample taken at primary tumor resection. The input for sequencing was PBMCs, taken at surgery. Source of these receptors: a female donor with early-stage non-small cell lung cancer.

The chain is built from TRBV6-5 and TRBJ2-7; 11 bases align to TRBD2. The CDR3 spans 17 residues. V trimming: 6 bases; J trimming: 0 bases; junction bases outside the gene matches: 10. Looked up from germline, CDR1 is MNHEY and CDR2 is SVGAGI. This CDR3 is CASRPLAGGWSSYEQYF. The CDR3 DNA follows: TGTGCCAGCAGGCCCCTAGCGGGGGGTTGGAGCTCCTACGAGCAGTACTTC.

This clonotype was observed at least ten times. This rearrangement joins TRBV20-1 to TRBJ2-3; TRBD1 matches 12 bases. The CDR3 is 16 residues long. J lost 5 bases, V lost 1 base, and 7 bases had no gene match. Per the germline V gene, CDR1 is DFQATT and CDR2 is SNEGSKA (reference sequence). For the CDR3, the DNA is TGCAGTGCTAGAGCTTCCGGGACAGGGGGCCTAGATACGCAGTATTTT. This codes for CSARASGTGGLDTQYF.

In its sample, this clonotype was seen many times. The chain uses TRBV2 and TRBJ2-3, with 10 bases fitting TRBD2. Germline V lookup: CDR1 SNHLY, CDR2 FYNNEI. Trimming cost V 8 bases and J 1 base; bases outside gene matches: 6. The CDR3 runs 15 residues. DNA for the CDR3: TGTGCCAGCCCTTTGCTAGCGGGGGGCACAGATACGCAGTATTTT. It specifies CASPLLAGGTDTQYF.

This clonotype came up many times. The CDR3 DNA follows: TGTGCCAGCGGACGTAGCGGGGGGAATAATGAGCAGTTCTTC. This sequence encodes CASGRSGGNNEQFF. The J gene is TRBJ2-1, the V gene TRBV28; TRBD2 agrees at 10 bases. The V gene end was trimmed by 8 bases and the J gene end by 7 bases; junction bases not matched to a gene: 8. CDR3 length: 14 amino acids. Germline V CDR1 and CDR2: MDHEN, SYDVKM.

This clonotype was seen at least ten times. V usage is TRBV24-1 and J usage is TRBJ2-1, with 9 nucleotides matching TRBD2. Germline trimming cut 7 bases from V and 7 bases from J; bases unmatched to any gene: 13. CDR1 and CDR2 (germline): KGHDR, SFDVKD. This CDR3 spans 16 amino acids. CDR3 region: CATSRPAGGTANEQFF. The DNA for the CDR3 is TGTGCCACCAGCCGCCCCGCGGGGGGGACCGCGAATGAGCAGTTCTTC.

At least ten counts were recorded for this clonotype. The genes are TRBV27 and TRBJ1-2; 9 nucleotides agree with TRBD1. The CDR3 is 14 residues long. Germline values: CDR1 MNHEY, CDR2 SMNVEV (reference sequence). Trimming at V came to 5 bases and at J to 8 bases, leaving 9 bases not matched to a gene. CDR3 sequence reads: CASSTWDRASGYTF. CDR3 DNA: TGTGCCAGCAGTACCTGGGACAGGGCTTCCGGCTACACCTTC.

This clonotype occurred many times. This chain connects TRBV24-1 to TRBJ2-3; 11 nucleotides line up with TRBD2. This CDR3 comprises 17 residues. The junction had 4 bases not matched to a gene; V was cut back by 0 bases and J by 3 bases. Looked up from germline, CDR1 is KGHDR and CDR2 is SFDVKD. CDR3 in DNA: TGTGCCACCAGTGATTTGTCTAGCGGGGGGAGTACAGATACGCAGTATTTT. Translating gives CATSDLSSGGSTDTQYF.

This clonotype was seen ten or more times. The V and J genes are TRBV6-2 or TRBV6-3 and TRBJ2-7; 9 bases are a match to TRBD2. V shed 6 bases, J shed 4 bases, and the junction held 13 bases outside the gene matches. From germline, CDR1 is MNHEY and CDR2 SVGEGT. The CDR3 is 16 residues long. This CDR3 is CASSPYGLAGRYEQYF. CDR3 sequence (DNA): TGTGCCAGCAGCCCTTACGGGCTAGCGGGGAGGTACGAGCAGTACTTC.

This clonotype was seen more than once but under ten times. The chain is built from TRBV28 and TRBJ1-1; TRBD1 is a possible D gene (5 bases). V lost 7 bases, J lost 10 bases, and 13 bases lay in between. This CDR3 is 11 amino acids long. In germline, CDR1 is MDHEN, CDR2 SYDVKM. The CDR3 here is CASTRGVGAFF. As DNA, the CDR3 is TGTGCCAGCACACGGGGGGTCGGAGCTTTCTTT.

Ten or more counts support this clonotype. The chain employs TRBV29-1 and TRBJ2-5, with D possibly TRBD1 on 6 matching bases. Trimming took off 7 bases at V and 4 bases at J, with 13 bases between the two ends. CDR1 is SQVTM and CDR2 is ANQGSEA in the germline V gene. The CDR3 spans 12 residues. The CDR3 bases are TGCAGCGGCCTGATAGGGGGAGAGACCCAGTACTTC. Translating gives CSGLIGGETQYF.

The chain links TRBV21-1 to TRBJ2-3; TRBD1, the table's D call, lacks a check against the DNA. TRBV21-1 is classified as a pseudogene. The CDR3 covers 16 residues. The chain's CDR3 is CASSKERQGSSDTQYF. Written as DNA, the CDR3 is TGTGCCAGCAGCAAAGAAAGACAGGGGTCATCAGATACGCAGTATTTT.